The 32 T cell receptor beta chains presented below share a single source sample, sequenced in a study of T cells in women clearing cervical HPV infection (dated by TCRdb to 2017 to 2018). Library preparation employed the immunoSEQ multiplex PCR assay. Sourced from immuneACCESS, this table was stored by TCRdb with only in-frame sequences that have V and J called. A share of the clones is absent; for the studies checked, an unresolved V gene accounts for under half, and the remainder has no known explanation. The sample table includes some 30,000 clones. Clones ranked in the top ten supply approximately 20% of the sample. Sequencing was carried out using blood buffy coat. The source is a woman aged 18 to 75 with a cervical HPV16 infection that either progressed to CIN3+ or cleared (not recorded which).

Comments on this clone: The sequenced fragment ends 3 residues before the CDR3 boundary, so the rest is inferred from the germline J gene. The gene calls are TRBV19 and TRBJ2-2; TRBD1 matches at 8 bases. CDR1 and CDR2 (germline): LNHDA, SQIVND (reference sequence). The V and J ends lost 7 bases and 2 bases, in that order; junction bases with no gene match: 6. The length of the CDR3 is 15 residues. The CDR3 DNA, read in part, is TGTGCCAGTAAACTGACAGGGGTCAACACCGGGGAG. Translating it yields CASKLTGVNTGE. The CDR3, in full, reads CASKLTGVNTGELFF.

A remark on this clone: The CDR3 is cut off 3 residues early in the read; its end comes from the germline J gene. This sequence joins TRBV20-1 and TRBJ2-5; the match to TRBD1 covers 9 bases. The CDR3 spans 15 residues. Per germline, CDR1 DFQATT and CDR2 SNEGSKA (reference sequence). J lost 5 bases, V lost 4 bases, and 11 bases had no gene match. The CDR3 sequence: CSATIQGAGRETQYF. The sequenced CDR3 bases are TGCAGTGCTACGATACAGGGGGCGGGACGGGAGACC.

The CDR3 bases that were read are TGCGCCAGCCCTTGTTGCGGAACAGGGTTTGGCACAGATACG. Encoded protein: CASPCCGTGFGTDT. The complete CDR3 reads CASPCCGTGFGTDTQYF. The chain employs TRBV10-1 and TRBJ2-3; D is possibly TRBD1 (6 bases). The read comes to an end 3 residues before the CDR3 does, leaving the germline J gene to fill in the end. CDR1 and CDR2 from the germline V gene are WNHNN and SYGVQD (reference sequence). The V end lost 8 bases, the J end lost 1 base, and 22 bases lay between the germline ends. The CDR3 extends over 17 amino acids.

The chain's CDR3 is CASSESGRARRTTDTQYF. CDR3 DNA (partial): TGCGCCAGCAGCGAAAGCGGGAGGGCTCGGAGGACCACAGATACG. The J gene is TRBJ2-3, the V gene TRBV5-1, with TRBD2 identical over 10 bases. The read ends 3 residues early relative to the CDR3; the germline J gene fills the gap. Germline-derived CDR1 and CDR2 are SGHRS and YFSETQ. The CDR3 is 18 amino acids. Trimming cost V 4 bases and J 2 bases; bases outside gene matches: 13.

Notes on this clone: The sequenced fragment ends 3 residues before the CDR3 boundary, so the rest is inferred from the germline J gene. V and J are TRBV30 and TRBJ2-3, with D uncertain. Germline V lookup: CDR1 GTSNPN, CDR2 SVGIG (reference sequence). Trimming took off 3 bases at V and 3 bases at J, with 13 bases between the two ends. The CDR3 is made up of 14 amino acids. The CDR3 loop reads CAWRPSSRTDTQYF. The covered CDR3 bases are TGTGCCTGGAGACCCTCCTCACGGACAGATACG.

For this clone: The CDR3 end falls 3 residues outside the read, so it is completed with the germline J gene. This chain links TRBV5-1 with TRBJ2-7, with 8 positions matching TRBD1. Unmatched junction bases numbered 11, after V lost 7 bases and J lost 5 bases. The CDR3 consists of 14 residues. Germline V gives CDR1 SGHRS, CDR2 YFSETQ. The sequenced CDR3 bases are TGCGCCAGCCCACTCCGGACAGGGTCGAACGAG. Translating it yields CASPLRTGSNE. The full CDR3 sequence reads CASPLRTGSNEQYF.

Turning to this clone: Read coverage stops 3 residues before the CDR3 terminus; the germline J gene supplies the remainder. V usage is TRBV2 and J usage is TRBJ1-6; the D is unclear. Trimming cost V 4 bases and J 10 bases, with 14 bases left between them. This CDR3 spans 14 amino acids. Per the germline V gene, CDR1 is SNHLY and CDR2 is FYNNEI. The CDR3 DNA, read in part, is TGTGCCAGCAGTGTGGACGGGGATAGCTCACCC. As protein: CASSVDGDSSP. The CDR3 as a whole reads CASSVDGDSSPLHF. Supplemented by reference TRBV2 and TRBJ1-6, the full variable domain reads EPEVTQTPSHQVTQMGQEVILRCVPISNHLYFYWYRQILGQKVEFLVSFYNNEISEKSEIFDDQFSVERPDGSNFTLKIRSTKLEDSAMYFCASSVDGDSSPLHFGNGTRLTVT.

A remark on this clone: The DNA ends 3 residues before the CDR3 does, and the rest of the CDR3 is filled in from the germline J gene. The V call is TRBV6-4, the J call TRBJ1-2; no definite D call. Germline V gives CDR1 MRHNA, CDR2 SNTAGT. The CDR3 runs 12 residues. The CDR3 DNA, read in part, is TGTGCCTGGTTGTTGTTTATGCGGTTC. Translated: CAWLLFMRF. The CDR3, in full, reads CAWLLFMRFYTF.

Details on this clone: The DNA ends 3 residues before the CDR3 does, and the rest of the CDR3 is filled in from the germline J gene. V gene TRBV11-2 combines with J gene TRBJ2-7; 9 nucleotides agree with TRBD2. This CDR3 contains 15 residues. Germline CDR1 reads SGHAT; CDR2 reads FQNNGV. Trimming cost V 0 bases and J 4 bases; bases outside gene matches: 4. The CDR3 is CASSLERGGHYEQYF. CDR3 DNA, as far as it was read: TGTGCCAGCAGCTTAGAGCGGGGGGGTCATTACGAG.

In the case of this clone: One junction end does not reproduce the germline sequence, and a read error may be involved. Read data end 3 residues before the CDR3 end; the end is taken from the germline J gene. Other DNA sequences in the sample encode the same CDR3. This sequence joins TRBV18 and TRBJ1-3; D is uncertain. The germline V gene encodes CDR1 KGHSH and CDR2 LQKENI. This CDR3 region has 16 residues. CDR3 protein: CASSSGGGRAGNTIYF. CDR3 DNA, as far as it was read: TGTGCCAGCTCATCAGGTGGAGGAAGGGCTGGAAACACT.

To note about this clone: The CDR3 goes on 3 residues after the read ends, and that part is filled in from the germline J gene. V and J are TRBV7-2 and TRBJ1-2, with a weak D call TRBD1 (5 bases). Germline assignment: CDR1 SGHTA and CDR2 FQGNSA. This CDR3 has 14 amino acids. Here the CDR3 reads CASSLARGIYDYTF. The sequenced CDR3 bases are TGTGCCAGCAGCTTAGCCCGGGGGATCTACGAC.

Details on this clone: The read is 3 residues too short to cover the CDR3 end, so that end is filled in from the germline J gene. V is TRBV14 and J is TRBJ2-6; possibly TRBD1 for D (5 bases). The CDR3 is 16 amino acids. V dropped 6 bases and J dropped 4 bases, with 16 bases sitting between them. Germline-derived CDR1 and CDR2 are SGHDN and FVKESK. The CDR3 reads CASSQTVHSGANVLTF. CDR3 bases read: TGTGCCAGCAGTCAGACAGTTCACTCCGGGGCCAACGTC.

As concerns this clone: The read ends 3 residues before the CDR3 terminus; that terminus is restored from the germline J gene. The rearrangement joins TRBV7-9 to TRBJ1-2, with 8 bases fitting TRBD1. This CDR3 is built from 14 residues. The V gene's germline CDR1 is SEHNR and CDR2 FQNEAQ (reference sequence). Here the CDR3 reads CASSLSTGGNDYTF. CDR3 DNA (partial): TGTGCCAGCAGCTTAAGTACAGGGGGGAATGAC.

Comments on this clone: The CDR3 end is not reached by the read, which stops 3 residues before it; the germline J gene fills it in. The V and J genes are TRBV28 and TRBJ2-3; the match to TRBD1 covers 9 bases. Germline values: CDR1 MDHEN, CDR2 SYDVKM. The V segment lost 5 bases and the J segment 3 bases; nucleotides outside the gene matches: 6. The CDR3 has 15 residues. The CDR3 DNA, read in part, is TGTGCCAGCAGTCTGACAGGGGGTAATACAGATACG. It encodes CASSLTGGNTDT. The CDR3 in full is CASSLTGGNTDTQYF.

As regards this clone: The CDR3 end falls 3 residues outside the read, so it is completed with the germline J gene. The gene calls are TRBV29-1 and TRBJ1-2; D is undetermined. There are 12 residues in the CDR3. The germline V gene encodes CDR1 SQVTM and CDR2 ANQGSEA. CDR3 DNA (partial): TGCAGCGAACAAAGCGGGGAGGAGACC. This encodes CSEQSGEET. The complete CDR3 sequence is CSEQSGEETYTF.

Comment on this clone: Coverage ceases 3 residues before the CDR3 finishes, and the germline J gene fills in the end. The chain carries TRBV19 and TRBJ2-1; 10 bases map to TRBD1. The CDR3 has 15 residues. CDR1 is LNHDA, CDR2 SQIVND, per germline (reference sequence). V trimming: 6 bases; J trimming: 7 bases; junction bases outside the gene matches: 9. The CDR3 loop is CASRPGQGVLNEQFF. CDR3 DNA, as far as it was read: TGTGCCAGTAGGCCTGGACAGGGGGTGTTGAATGAG.

About this clone itself: From the germline J gene comes the end of the CDR3, since the read stops 3 residues before it. This chain connects TRBV5-5 to TRBJ2-1, with unresolved D. The CDR3 is 15 residues long. V lost 1 base and J lost 0, with 8 bases in between. In germline, CDR1 is SGHKS, CDR2 YYEKEE (reference sequence). The CDR3 is CASSLRGSSYNEQFF. CDR3 DNA, as far as it was read: TGTGCCAGCAGCTTGCGCGGCAGCTCCTACAATGAG.

In the case of this clone: The read ends 3 residues before the CDR3 terminus; that terminus is restored from the germline J gene. The rearrangement joins TRBV20-1 to TRBJ2-2; 7 bases are shared with TRBD2. In germline, CDR1 is DFQATT, CDR2 SNEGSKA (reference sequence). The CDR3 has 13 amino acids. This CDR3 is CSARDRGLVRLFF. CDR3 DNA, as far as it was read: TGCAGTGCTAGAGACCGCGGACTAGTACGG.

With regard to this clone: The read terminates 3 residues ahead of where the CDR3 ends, so the germline J gene completes it. This same CDR3 is encoded by further DNA sequences in the sample. V gene TRBV5-1 combines with J gene TRBJ1-3, with 7 bases that match TRBD1. With V trimmed by 4 bases and J by 3 bases, 7 bases remained unmatched. The germline V gene has CDR1 SGHRS and CDR2 YFSETQ. CDR3 length equals 15 residues. CDR3 region: CASSLTGQNGNTIYF. The sequenced part of the CDR3 DNA is TGCGCCAGCAGCCTCACGGGACAGAATGGAAACACC.

Comment on this clone: Read data end 3 residues before the CDR3 end; the end is taken from the germline J gene. The chain links TRBV7-2 to TRBJ2-7; D might be TRBD2 (5 bases). V was clipped by 1 base and J by 0 bases, with 10 bases between them. The CDR3 covers 15 residues. Germline assignment: CDR1 SGHTA and CDR2 FQGNSA. CDR3 residues: CASSLVASFSYEQYF. The sequenced CDR3 bases are TGTGCCAGCAGCTTAGTCGCTAGCTTCTCCTACGAG. The variable domain in full, completed from reference TRBV7-2 and TRBJ2-7, reads GAGVSQSPSNKVTEKGKDVELRCDPISGHTALYWYRQSLGQGLEFLIYFQGNSAPDKSGLPSDRFSAERTGGSVSTLTIQRTQQEDSAVYLCASSLVASFSYEQYFGPGTRLTVT.

CDR3 amino acids: CAWSAGFDYGQYF. The covered CDR3 bases are TGTGCCTGGAGTGCGGGATTCGACTATGGT. The gene calls are TRBV30 and TRBJ2-4, with a weak D call TRBD2 (5 bases). Read coverage stops 3 residues before the CDR3 terminus; the germline J gene supplies the remainder. Germline CDR1 reads GTSNPN; CDR2 reads SVGIG (reference sequence). The CDR3 sequence is 13 residues long.

Regarding this clone: The CDR3 end falls 3 residues outside the read, so it is completed with the germline J gene. The J gene is TRBJ1-2, the V gene TRBV20-1; 10 bases match TRBD1. CDR1 DFQATT and CDR2 SNEGSKA come from the germline V gene (reference sequence). This CDR3 region has 15 residues. The CDR3 DNA, read in part, is TGCAGTGCTAGAGACGGGACAGGGGTGGCGGAGGGC. It codes for CSARDGTGVAEG. The full CDR3 sequence reads CSARDGTGVAEGYTF.

This clone is identified as medium-sized from frequency. Coverage ceases 3 residues before the CDR3 finishes, and the germline J gene fills in the end. J is TRBJ1-4 and V is TRBV29-1, with D perhaps matching TRBD1 (6 bases). CDR3 size: 12 residues. Per the germline V gene, CDR1 is SQVTM and CDR2 is ANQGSEA. V lost 7 bases, J lost 10 bases, and 16 bases lay in between. CDR3 bases read: TGCAGCGCCCCAGGGGAAAGGGGAAAA. Amino acid sequence: CSAPGERGK. The whole CDR3 protein is CSAPGERGKLFF.

Points on this clone: The read terminates 3 residues before the CDR3 end, so the remaining end is supplied by the germline J gene. The J gene is TRBJ2-7, the V gene TRBV9; weak D call: TRBD2 (6 bases). Germline CDR1 is SGDLS and CDR2 is YYNGEE. This CDR3 has 13 residues. V was trimmed by 3 bases and J by 1 base, leaving 8 bases between them. CDR3 sequence: CASSGGLSYEQYF. The covered CDR3 bases are TGTGCCAGCAGCGGGGGACTTTCCTACGAG.

Of note for this clone: From the germline J gene comes the end of the CDR3, since the read stops 3 residues before it. The chain links TRBV5-1 to TRBJ2-7; D is undetermined. Germline CDR1 is SGHRS and CDR2 is YFSETQ. Trimming left V 5 bases short and J 3 bases short, with 9 bases between. The CDR3 has 12 residues. The part of the CDR3 DNA that was read is TGCGCCAGCAGAAAGCAGGACTACGAG. This translates into CASRKQDYE. The whole CDR3 sequence reads CASRKQDYEQYF. The variable domain in full, completed from reference TRBV5-1 and TRBJ2-7, reads KAGVTQTPRYLIKTRGQQVTLSCSPISGHRSVSWYQQTPGQGLQFLFEYFSETQRNKGNFPGRFSGRQFSNSRSEMNVSTLELGDSALYLCASRKQDYEQYFGPGTRLTVT.

As to this clone: Sequencing ends 3 residues short of the CDR3 end; the germline J gene provides the rest. This chain uses TRBV20-1 with TRBJ2-1, with D uncertain. The ends were cut back, 6 bases at V and 7 bases at J, with 19 bases in the middle. Germline values: CDR1 DFQATT, CDR2 SNEGSKA (reference sequence). CDR3 length equals 14 residues. CDR3 in amino acids: CSAKKAPVTNEQFF. The sequenced CDR3 bases are TGCAGTGCAAAGAAGGCCCCCGTGACAAATGAG.

As for this clone: Coverage ceases 3 residues before the CDR3 finishes, and the germline J gene fills in the end. The chain has TRBV3-1 (or the pseudogene TRBV3-2) and TRBJ1-1; no reliable D call. CDR1 LGHDT and CDR2 YNNKEL come from the germline V gene (reference sequence). The CDR3 has 15 residues. Trimming removed 4 bases from V and 2 bases from J, with 14 bases in between. The CDR3 protein is CASSPRSRGNTEAFF. CDR3 DNA, as far as it was read: TGTGCCAGCAGCCCACGAAGCCGCGGAAACACTGAA.

Points on this clone: The sequenced fragment ends 3 residues before the CDR3 boundary, so the rest is inferred from the germline J gene. This chain joins TRBV19 and TRBJ2-2, with TRBD2 matching over 10 bases. The germline gives CDR1 LNHDA, CDR2 SQIVND (reference sequence). The length of the CDR3 is 18 residues. The V and J ends lost 0 bases and 4 bases, in that order; junction bases with no gene match: 8. The CDR3 spells CASSIDPLAGASTGELFF. CDR3 DNA, as far as it was read: TGTGCCAGTAGTATAGACCCCCTAGCGGGGGCCAGCACCGGGGAG.

Turning to this clone: The read comes to an end 3 residues before the CDR3 does, leaving the germline J gene to fill in the end. The chain employs TRBV7-8 and TRBJ2-4; D perhaps matches TRBD2 (6 bases). The germline V and J ends were trimmed by 5 bases and 5 bases, with 19 bases remaining between them. Germline-derived CDR1 and CDR2 are SGHVS and FQNEAQ. This CDR3 is built from 16 residues. CDR3 DNA, as far as it was read: TGTGCCAGCAGCCCCTACGCCCGGGACTGGGAAAACATT. This sequence encodes CASSPYARDWENI. The CDR3 reads in full as CASSPYARDWENIQYF.

Of note for this clone: A junction boundary mismatches the germline segment, possibly from a read error. Read data end 3 residues before the CDR3 end; the end is taken from the germline J gene. This chain links TRBV7-7 with TRBJ1-2; the match to TRBD1 covers 7 bases. Germline loops: CDR1 SSHAT, CDR2 FNYEAQ (reference sequence). This CDR3 comprises 14 residues. Here the CDR3 reads CASTGVRSYNDYTF. The sequenced part of the CDR3 DNA is TGTGCTAGCACAGGGGTCCGATCCTACAATGAC.

With respect to this clone: The read ends 3 residues before the CDR3 terminus; that terminus is restored from the germline J gene. The V gene is TRBV5-4, the J gene TRBJ2-5; TRBD1 matches 7 bases. V shed 0 bases, J shed 4 bases, and the junction held 3 bases outside the gene matches. Looked up from germline, CDR1 is SGHNT and CDR2 is YYREEE (reference sequence). The length of the CDR3 is 14 residues. The CDR3 is CASSLAAGGETQYF. Partial CDR3 DNA: TGTGCCAGCAGCTTGGCGGCAGGGGGAGAGACC.

Note on this clone: Read sequence stops 3 residues before the CDR3 end, and the germline J gene provides the missing end. The identical CDR3 is also encoded by other nucleotide sequences in the sample. The chain combines TRBV7-2 with TRBJ2-5; the D gene is possibly TRBD2 (5 bases). The CDR3 contains 15 residues. V dropped 5 bases and J dropped 1 base, with 14 bases sitting between them. The germline gives CDR1 SGHTA, CDR2 FQGNSA. The CDR3 loop reads CASSLGASLQETQYF. The part of the CDR3 DNA that was read is TGTGCCAGCAGCCTAGGCGCTAGCCTCCAAGAGACC.